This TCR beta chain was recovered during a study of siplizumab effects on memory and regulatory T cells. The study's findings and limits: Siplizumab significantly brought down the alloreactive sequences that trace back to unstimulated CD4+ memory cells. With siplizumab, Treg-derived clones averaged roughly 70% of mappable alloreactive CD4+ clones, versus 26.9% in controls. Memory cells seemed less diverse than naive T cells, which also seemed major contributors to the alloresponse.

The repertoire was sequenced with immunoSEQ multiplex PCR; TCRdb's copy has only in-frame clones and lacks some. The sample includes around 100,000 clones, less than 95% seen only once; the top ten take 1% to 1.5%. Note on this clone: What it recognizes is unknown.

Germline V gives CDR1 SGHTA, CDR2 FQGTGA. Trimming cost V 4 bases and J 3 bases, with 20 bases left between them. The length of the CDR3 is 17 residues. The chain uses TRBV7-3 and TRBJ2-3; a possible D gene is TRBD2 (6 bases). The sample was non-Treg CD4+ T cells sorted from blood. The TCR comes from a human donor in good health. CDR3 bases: TGTGCCAGCAGCTCACCGCCGGGACTCACCGGGACAGATACGCAGTATTTT. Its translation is CASSSPPGLTGTDTQYF.